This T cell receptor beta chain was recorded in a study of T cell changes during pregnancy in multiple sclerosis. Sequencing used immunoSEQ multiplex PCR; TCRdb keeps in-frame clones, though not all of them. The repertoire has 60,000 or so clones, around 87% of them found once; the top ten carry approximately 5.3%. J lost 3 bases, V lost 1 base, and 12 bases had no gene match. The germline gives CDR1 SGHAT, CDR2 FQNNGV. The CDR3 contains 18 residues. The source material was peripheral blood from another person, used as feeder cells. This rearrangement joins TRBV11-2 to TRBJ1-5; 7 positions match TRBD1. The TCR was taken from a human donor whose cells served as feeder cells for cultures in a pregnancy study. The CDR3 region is CASSLGPQRQGTNQPQHF. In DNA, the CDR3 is TGTGCCAGCAGCTTAGGTCCCCAGCGACAGGGCACCAATCAGCCCCAGCATTTT.